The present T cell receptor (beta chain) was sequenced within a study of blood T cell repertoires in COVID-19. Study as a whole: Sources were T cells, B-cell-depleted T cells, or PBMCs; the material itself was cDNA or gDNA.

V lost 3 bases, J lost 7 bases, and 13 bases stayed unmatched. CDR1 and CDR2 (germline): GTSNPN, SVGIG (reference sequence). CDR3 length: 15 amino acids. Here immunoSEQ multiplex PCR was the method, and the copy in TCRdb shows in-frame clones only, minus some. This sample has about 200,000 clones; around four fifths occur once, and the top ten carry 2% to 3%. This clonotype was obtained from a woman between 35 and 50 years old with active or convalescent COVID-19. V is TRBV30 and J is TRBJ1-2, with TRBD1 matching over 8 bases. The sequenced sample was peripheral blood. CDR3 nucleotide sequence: TGTGCCTGGAGCCAGGGGGCACTTACAGGTTTTGGCTACACCTTC. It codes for CAWSQGALTGFGYTF.